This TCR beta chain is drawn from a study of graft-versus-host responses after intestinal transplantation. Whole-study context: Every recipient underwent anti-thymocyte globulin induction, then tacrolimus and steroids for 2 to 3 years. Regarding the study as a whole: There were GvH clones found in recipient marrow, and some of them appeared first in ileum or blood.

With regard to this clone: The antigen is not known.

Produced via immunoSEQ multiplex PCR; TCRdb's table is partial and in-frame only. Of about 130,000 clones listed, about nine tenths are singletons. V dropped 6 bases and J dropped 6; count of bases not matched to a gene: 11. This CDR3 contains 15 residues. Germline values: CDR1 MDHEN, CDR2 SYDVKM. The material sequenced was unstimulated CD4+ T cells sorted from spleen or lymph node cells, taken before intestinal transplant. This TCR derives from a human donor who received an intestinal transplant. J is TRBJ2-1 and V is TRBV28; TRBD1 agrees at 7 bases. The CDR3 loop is CASRNSYRGTNEQFF. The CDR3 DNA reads TGTGCCAGCAGAAATAGCTACAGGGGAACCAATGAGCAGTTCTTC.